This paragraph covers one T cell receptor beta chain sequence. The repertoire was sequenced with immunoSEQ multiplex PCR; TCRdb's copy has only in-frame clones and lacks some. The data hold about 400,000 clones, with approximately 85% observed a single time. This record comes from a study of blood T cell repertoires in COVID-19. On the study more broadly: Italy, Spain and the United States were the sources of the convalescent and acute COVID-19 samples. T cells, B-cell-depleted T cells, or PBMCs supplied cDNA or gDNA.

V gave up 2 bases and J gave up 1 base; unmatched junction bases: 7. Per germline, CDR1 MNHEY and CDR2 SVGAGI. The CDR3 loop spans 16 amino acids. Ages ranged from about 18 to 89 years, with residence in around 24 US areas. Participant-reported clinical history was the basis for cohort assignment. The rearrangement joins TRBV6-5 to TRBJ1-2, with 7 positions matching TRBD1. The receptor was derived from a woman in her thirties or forties with acute COVID-19. The sequencing sample was made of PBMCs or T cells enriched from blood (not recorded which). Here the CDR3 reads CASSYGDSTRNYGYTF. The CDR3 DNA sequence: TGTGCCAGCAGTTACGGGGACAGCACCCGTAACTATGGCTACACCTTC.